These 30 T cell receptor beta chains originate from one sample sequenced in a study of T cell responses to AZD1222 COVID-19 vaccine. The assay was immunoSEQ multiplex PCR, and TCRdb's table has in-frame clones only and misses some. The repertoire includes 150,000 or so clones, 94% of them detected once, and approximately 0.6% sits in the top ten. The input for sequencing was peripheral blood, taken on day 0 of AZD1222 vaccination. Receptors originate from an adult in good health.

The V and J genes are TRBV28 and TRBJ1-5; D ambiguous. Deletions cut 7 bases from V and 0 bases from J, with 7 bases between. This CDR3 is 13 amino acids long. The germline CDR1 and CDR2 sequences are MDHEN and SYDVKM. Here the CDR3 DNA reads TGTGCCAGCAAGCCTTTTAGCAATCAGCCCCAGCATTTT. Its translation: CASKPFSNQPQHF.

This chain links TRBV28 with TRBJ1-1, with D hard to call. Germline CDR1 MDHEN, CDR2 SYDVKM. V dropped 3 bases and J dropped 5 bases, with 10 bases sitting between them. The CDR3 has 13 amino acids. The DNA of the CDR3 is TGTGCCAGCAGTTTCGTCTATCAGACTGAAGCTTTCTTT. Encoded protein: CASSFVYQTEAFF.

The chain joins TRBV19 to TRBJ1-2; D is perhaps TRBD1 (5 bases). Germline assignment: CDR1 LNHDA and CDR2 SQIVND (reference sequence). The CDR3 covers 14 residues. V lost 7 bases and J 5 bases, leaving 17 bases between the germline ends. CDR3 protein: CASTAPRGLYGYTF. For the CDR3, the DNA is TGTGCCAGTACGGCCCCCCGGGGCCTGTATGGCTACACCTTC.

V gene TRBV5-6 combines with J gene TRBJ2-3, with 7 bases matching TRBD2. V trimming: 3 bases; J trimming: 3 bases; junction bases outside the gene matches: 10. CDR1 and CDR2 from the germline V gene are SGHDT and YYEEEE. The CDR3 consists of 16 residues. CDR3 sequence reads: CASSSGGGRTTDTQYF. The CDR3 nucleotides are TGTGCCAGCAGCTCAGGCGGCGGGAGAACGACAGATACGCAGTATTTT.

A word on this clone: An end of the junction differs from the germline gene, which may be a read error. The identical CDR3 is also encoded by other nucleotide sequences in the sample. The J gene is TRBJ2-7, the V gene TRBV15; D unresolved. CDR1 LNHNV and CDR2 YYDKDF come from the germline V gene (reference sequence). CDR3 size: 13 residues. The CDR3 sequence: CATSRDPEYEQYF. DNA for the CDR3: TGTGCCACCAGCAGAGACCCGGAGTACGAGCAGTACTTT.

The V gene is TRBV28, the J gene TRBJ1-1, with TRBD1 matching 7 bases. V dropped 3 bases and J dropped 7; count of bases not matched to a gene: 14. CDR3 length: 16 amino acids. The germline gives CDR1 MDHEN, CDR2 SYDVKM. For the CDR3, the DNA is TGTGCCAGCAGTTTTTACCTCTGGGACAGAGGGAATGAAGCTTTCTTT. Translating it yields CASSFYLWDRGNEAFF.

The rearrangement joins TRBV24-1 to TRBJ2-1; D possibly corresponds to TRBD1 (7 bases). V was clipped by 4 bases and J by 0 bases, with 12 bases between them. The germline V gene encodes CDR1 KGHDR and CDR2 SFDVKD. This CDR3 contains 16 residues. CDR3 protein: CATSESGGSSYNEQFF. For the CDR3, the DNA is TGTGCCACCAGTGAGTCAGGGGGGTCCTCCTACAATGAGCAGTTCTTC.

The V call is TRBV30, the J call TRBJ1-1; D is unresolved. In germline, CDR1 is GTSNPN, CDR2 SVGIG (reference sequence). This CDR3 region has 12 residues. V shed 0 bases and J shed 6 bases, with 8 bases lying between them. CDR3 bases: TGTGCCTGGAGTGTGGGTAAGCCTGAAGCTTTCTTT. This gives the protein CAWSVGKPEAFF.

The rearrangement uses TRBV28 and TRBJ2-3; perhaps TRBD2 as D (6 bases). The CDR3 is 14 amino acids. Germline lookup yields CDR1 MDHEN and CDR2 SYDVKM. Trimming took off 7 bases at V and 8 bases at J, with 19 bases between the two ends. CDR3 amino acids: CASTPQKGLLTQYF. CDR3 nucleotides: TGTGCCAGCACGCCTCAAAAGGGACTTCTTACGCAGTATTTT.

The rearrangement links TRBV9 to TRBJ2-1; no clear D gene. Per germline, CDR1 SGDLS and CDR2 YYNGEE. The V and J ends lost 7 bases and 5 bases respectively, with 7 bases between them. CDR3 length: 11 residues. The CDR3 coding sequence is TGTGCCAGCTCCGGAAACAATGAGCAGTTCTTC. This translates into CASSGNNEQFF.

This chain joins TRBV30 and TRBJ1-3; D unclear. V was trimmed by 0 bases and J by 0 bases, leaving 12 bases between them. The CDR3 has 16 residues. From germline, CDR1 is GTSNPN and CDR2 SVGIG (reference sequence). The CDR3 sequence is CAWSVGQVHSGNTIYF. CDR3 nucleotide sequence: TGTGCCTGGAGTGTAGGGCAGGTCCACTCTGGAAACACCATATATTTT.

The chain employs TRBV7-9 and TRBJ1-2, with D unclear. CDR1 SEHNR and CDR2 FQNEAQ come from the germline V gene (reference sequence). The CDR3 has 14 residues. V dropped 0 bases and J dropped 4 bases, with 9 bases sitting between them. The CDR3 DNA reads as TGTGCCAGCAGCTTAGCTACCAATCCCTATGGCTACACCTTC. This translates into CASSLATNPYGYTF.

This clone showed up just once. The rearrangement uses TRBV11-1 and TRBJ1-1, with D possibly being TRBD1 (6 bases). V lost 5 bases to trimming and J lost 2 bases, with 12 bases between them. CDR3 length: 14 amino acids. Germline V CDR1 and CDR2: SGHAT, FQDESV (reference sequence). DNA for the CDR3: TGTGCCAGCAGCCCCGTGGGGACAAACACTGAAGCTTTCTTT. Amino acids: CASSPVGTNTEAFF. Full variable domain (remainder filled in from reference TRBV11-1 and TRBJ1-1): EAEVAQSPRYKITEKSQAVAFWCDPISGHATLYWYRQILGQGPELLVQFQDESVVDDSQLPKDRFSAERLKGVDSTLKIQPAELGDSAMYLCASSPVGTNTEAFFGQGTRLTVV.

The chain carries TRBV3-1 (or the pseudogene TRBV3-2) and TRBJ2-7; maybe TRBD2 (5 bases). CDR1 is LGHDT, CDR2 YNNKEL, per germline (reference sequence). The CDR3 is 13 amino acids. V lost 4 bases to trimming and J lost 2 bases, with 9 bases between them. This CDR3 reads CASSLGETYEQYF. The CDR3 bases are TGTGCCAGCAGCCTCGGGGAAACCTACGAGCAGTACTTC.

The V gene is TRBV6-5, the J gene TRBJ1-2, with D tentatively TRBD1 (6 bases). This CDR3 is built from 14 residues. Deletions cut 8 bases from V and 2 bases from J, with 15 bases between. In germline, CDR1 is MNHEY, CDR2 SVGAGI. CDR3: CASGLQGTNYGYTF. DNA for the CDR3: TGTGCCAGCGGACTTCAGGGGACCAACTATGGCTACACCTTC.

Of note for this clone: The identical CDR3 is also encoded by other nucleotide sequences in the sample. This chain joins TRBV6-5 and TRBJ2-7; D possibly uses TRBD1 or TRBD2 (5 bases each). Germline V gene lookup returns CDR1 MNHEY and CDR2 SVGAGI. CDR3 length: 13 amino acids. Between the trimmed V and J ends, which lost 2 bases and 3 bases, there was a span of 8 bases. CDR3 coding DNA: TGTGCCAGCAGTTACGGGACCAGCTACGAGCAGTACTTC. Amino acids: CASSYGTSYEQYF.

The gene calls are TRBV9 and TRBJ2-3; D is unresolved. The CDR3 covers 14 residues. Germline values: CDR1 SGDLS, CDR2 YYNGEE. V was cut by 2 bases and J by 1 base, with 8 bases left in between. The CDR3 DNA follows: TGTGCCAGCAGCGTTCGGGCTGGCACAGATACGCAGTATTTT. Amino acids: CASSVRAGTDTQYF.

This clone was detected once. DNA of the CDR3: TGTGCCAGCGCTTCGGCAGGGCCGACCTACGAGCAGTACTTC. It is translated as CASASAGPTYEQYF. The rearrangement uses TRBV6-5 and TRBJ2-7; a weak D match, TRBD1 (5 bases). V was shortened by 8 bases and J by 2 bases, with 16 bases between the two germline ends. This CDR3 has 14 amino acids. CDR1 MNHEY and CDR2 SVGAGI come from the germline V gene.

This clone was detected only once. The chain recombines TRBV5-1 with TRBJ2-1, with 12 bases fitting TRBD2. The junction had 5 bases not matched to a gene; V was cut back by 2 bases and J by 5 bases. The CDR3 length is 16 residues. CDR1 and CDR2 from the germline V gene are SGHRS and YFSETQ. In nucleotides, the CDR3 is TGCGCCAGCAGCTTTTGGACTAGCGGGGCTCACAATGAGCAGTTCTTC. Encoded protein: CASSFWTSGAHNEQFF.

This rearrangement joins TRBV28 to TRBJ1-2; maybe TRBD1 (5 bases). The length of the CDR3 is 15 residues. Germline CDR1 MDHEN, CDR2 SYDVKM. The V and J ends lost 2 bases and 4 bases respectively, with 14 bases between them. CDR3 protein: CASSLPSGGIYGYTF. CDR3 nucleotide sequence: TGTGCCAGCAGTTTACCAAGTGGGGGTATCTATGGCTACACCTTC.

The V gene is TRBV29-1, the J gene TRBJ2-3; D gene unclear. Germline V CDR1 and CDR2: SQVTM, ANQGSEA. Trimming pared 2 bases from V and 3 bases from J, leaving 15 bases between. This CDR3 spans 15 amino acids. CDR3 sequence reads: CSVERARGGTDTQYF. DNA of the CDR3: TGCAGCGTTGAAAGGGCCCGAGGTGGAACAGATACGCAGTATTTT.

This sequence joins TRBV3-1 (or the pseudogene TRBV3-2) and TRBJ2-3; D is uncertain. Trimming removed 0 bases from V and 6 bases from J, with 7 bases in between. The CDR3 spans 13 residues. Germline loops: CDR1 LGHDT, CDR2 YNNKEL (reference sequence). CDR3 sequence: CASSQEGPDTQYF. As DNA, the CDR3 is TGTGCCAGCAGCCAAGAGGGTCCGGATACGCAGTATTTT.

This clone occurred once. The J gene is TRBJ1-2, the V gene TRBV10-3; D call uncertain. Germline CDR1 is ENHRY and CDR2 is SYGVKD. This CDR3 region has 13 residues. V lost 2 bases, J lost 3 bases, and 7 bases lay in between. DNA for the CDR3: TGTGCCATCAGTGAGGGCCGCGACTATGGCTACACCTTC. Translation: CAISEGRDYGYTF.

The rearrangement joins TRBV2 to TRBJ1-5; TRBD1 aligns across 8 bases. CDR1 is SNHLY, CDR2 FYNNEI, per germline. J was trimmed by 0 bases and V by 4 bases; bases with no gene match: 8. This CDR3 is 17 amino acids long. The CDR3 loop is CASSGAGQAISNQPQHF. The CDR3 nucleotides read TGTGCCAGCAGTGGGGCGGGACAGGCGATTAGCAATCAGCCCCAGCATTTT.

This chain connects TRBV10-3 to TRBJ1-4, with D tentatively TRBD1 (6 bases). CDR3 length: 12 residues. Germline assignment: CDR1 ENHRY and CDR2 SYGVKD. Deletions cut 5 bases from V and 6 bases from J, with 7 bases between. The CDR3 DNA is TGTGCCATCAGTCCAGGGGATGAAAAACTGTTTTTT. This translates into CAISPGDEKLFF.

The genes are TRBV3-1 (or the pseudogene TRBV3-2) and TRBJ2-7, with 10 bases fitting TRBD1. The V and J ends lost 4 bases and 3 bases, in that order; junction bases with no gene match: 6. CDR1 LGHDT and CDR2 YNNKEL come from the germline V gene (reference sequence). The CDR3 has 15 residues. The CDR3, as DNA: TGTGCCAGCAGCCCCCGGGACAGGGGTTTCTACGAGCAGTACTTC. Translating gives CASSPRDRGFYEQYF.

V and J are TRBV9 and TRBJ2-2; a possible D gene is TRBD1 (6 bases). The CDR3 covers 15 residues. The V gene's germline CDR1 is SGDLS and CDR2 YYNGEE. V was trimmed by 2 bases and J by 4 bases, leaving 12 bases between them. The CDR3 DNA follows: TGTGCCAGCAGCGTGTCCGGGACAATCACCGGGGAGCTGTTTTTT. Translated: CASSVSGTITGELFF. Supplemented by reference TRBV9 and TRBJ2-2, the full variable domain reads DSGVTQTPKHLITATGQRVTLRCSPRSGDLSVYWYQQSLDQGLQFLIQYYNGEERAKGNILERFSAQQFPDLHSELNLSSLELGDSALYFCASSVSGTITGELFFGEGSRLTVL.

The rearrangement links TRBV27 to TRBJ1-2; no reliable D call. This CDR3 contains 12 residues. Deletions cut 5 bases from V and 13 bases from J, with 17 bases between. Germline loops: CDR1 MNHEY, CDR2 SMNVEV (reference sequence). The CDR3 region is CASSLRTRRGTF. The CDR3 DNA follows: TGTGCCAGCAGTCTGCGGACTCGACGGGGCACCTTC.

This chain uses TRBV7-2 with TRBJ2-1, with a tentative D call TRBD2 (5 bases). CDR1 and CDR2 (germline): SGHTA, FQGNSA. V lost 4 bases and J lost 9, with 16 bases in between. CDR3 length: 14 amino acids. This CDR3 is CASSSRERDGEQFF. The DNA for the CDR3 is TGTGCCAGCAGCTCTAGGGAACGGGATGGTGAGCAGTTCTTC.

This rearrangement joins TRBV28 to TRBJ1-1; TRBD1 matches at 7 bases. The CDR3 covers 14 residues. CDR1 is MDHEN and CDR2 is SYDVKM in the germline V gene. V gave up 2 bases and J gave up 5 bases; unmatched junction bases: 5. The CDR3 DNA sequence: TGTGCCAGCAGTTTAGCAGGGGGTGAGACTGAAGCTTTCTTT. Protein product: CASSLAGGETEAFF. The full variable domain, completed using reference TRBV28 and TRBJ1-1, is DVKVTQSSRYLVKRTGEKVFLECVQDMDHENMFWYRQDPGLGLRLIYFSYDVKMKEKGDIPEGYSVSREKKERFSLILESASTNQTSMYLCASSLAGGETEAFFGQGTRLTVV.